A selection of T cell receptor beta chains follows, all from one sample in a study of human T cells and chemical hapten exposure. TCRdb processed the RACE reads anew with MiXCR; each CDR3 protein has one entry. This table has tens of thousands of distinct CDR3 sequences, roughly a tenth appearing once. The starting material was whole blood, obtained in connection with sensitization to the hapten diphenylcyclopropenone (DPC). All receptors come from a man between 25 and 39 years old with alopecia areata. Some clones in this sample may be carry-over from other donors' samples. The CDR3 runs from the conserved cysteine through the conserved F or W. D genes are given only for firm matches. Clone size is given for some rows only: seen once, a few or many times, or a class if the clone is expanded.

CASSYSNGRAKNIQYF	TGTGCCAGCAGTTACTCAAACGGGAGGGCCAAAAACATTCAGTACTTC	NA	TRBJ2-4	TRBV6-2/TRBV6-3	TRBD2
CASSPSRGGDYEQYF	TGCGCCAGCAGCCCCTCCCGAGGGGGGGACTACGAGCAGTACTTC	many	TRBJ2-7	TRBV5-1	NA
CASSLHGQSRGYTF	TGTGCCAGCAGTTTACACGGACAGTCTCGCGGCTACACCTTC	few	TRBJ1-2	TRBV12-3/TRBV12-4	NA
CASSQDRGVSYEQYF	TGCGCCAGCAGCCAAGATCGGGGGGTGAGCTACGAGCAGTACTTC	many	TRBJ2-7	TRBV4-3	TRBD2
CASVPTGVTEAFF	TGTGCCAGCGTTCCTACAGGGGTCACTGAAGCTTTCTTT	many	TRBJ1-1	TRBV7-8	TRBD1
CASSIQRGKYQETQYF	TGTGCCAGTAGTATTCAGCGGGGAAAGTACCAAGAGACCCAGTACTTC	many	TRBJ2-5	TRBV19	TRBD2
CASSLFGTAEVSGANVLTF	TGTGCCAGCAGCTTATTCGGAACAGCAGAAGTCTCTGGGGCCAACGTCCTGACTTTC	many	TRBJ2-6	TRBV7-6	NA
CASSSLAGTGGTGELFF	TGTGCCAGCAGTTCATTGGCCGGGACAGGGGGCACCGGGGAGCTGTTTTTT	many	TRBJ2-2	TRBV27	TRBD1
CASSQRDGHDNTQYF	TGTGCCAGCAGCCAACGGGACGGCCACGATAATACGCAGTATTTT	NA	TRBJ2-3	TRBV4-2	NA
CSVEASGGTDTQYF	TGCAGCGTTGAAGCTAGCGGAGGCACAGATACGCAGTATTTT	NA	TRBJ2-3	TRBV29-1	TRBD2
CASSSLETQYF	TGTGCCAGCAGTTCTCTAGAGACCCAGTACTTC	medium-sized	TRBJ2-5	TRBV6-2/TRBV6-3	NA
CASSTSETQYF	TGTGCCAGCAGTACGAGTGAGACCCAGTACTTC	many	TRBJ2-5	TRBV6-5	NA
CSAPPGETGGNTEAFF	TGCAGTGCTCCCCCTGGCGAGACAGGGGGGAACACTGAAGCTTTCTTT	many	TRBJ1-1	TRBV20-1	TRBD1
CASSLGAFTDEQFF	TGTGCCAGCAGCTTAGGCGCCTTTACGGATGAGCAGTTCTTC	NA	TRBJ2-1	TRBV11-2	NA
CASSLRQGRNEQFF	TGTGCCAGCAGCTTGCGACAGGGGAGAAATGAGCAGTTCTTC	few	TRBJ2-1	TRBV5-4	TRBD1
CASSPLRDDGGDTQYF	TGTGCCAGCTCACCCCTAAGGGACGACGGGGGAGATACGCAGTATTTT	few	TRBJ2-3	TRBV18	NA
CASSVTGAYSPYEQYF	TGTGCCAGCTCCGTCACAGGGGCCTACTCTCCCTACGAGCAGTACTTC	few	TRBJ2-7	TRBV18	TRBD1
CSASSQADTQYF	TGCAGTGCTAGTTCCCAGGCAGATACGCAGTATTTT	few	TRBJ2-3	TRBV20-1	NA
CASSSYRAQETQYF	TGTGCCAGCAGTTCCTACAGGGCCCAAGAGACCCAGTACTTC	many	TRBJ2-5	TRBV12-3/TRBV12-4	NA
CASSQDRGVPNTGELFF	TGCGCCAGCAGCCAAGATCGAGGGGTTCCCAACACCGGGGAGCTGTTTTTT	many	TRBJ2-2	TRBV4-3	NA
CASSVGQNYGYTF	TGCGCCAGCAGTGTAGGCCAGAACTATGGCTACACCTTC	many	TRBJ1-2	TRBV10-1	NA
CASSQEFTGVTDTQYF	TGCGCCAGCAGCCAAGAATTCACAGGGGTCACAGATACGCAGTATTTT	many	TRBJ2-3	TRBV4-3	TRBD1
CSAFSGRTHNEQFF	TGCAGTGCTTTTAGCGGGAGGACCCACAATGAGCAGTTCTTC	NA	TRBJ2-1	TRBV20-1	TRBD2
CASSPRDSGSYEQYF	TGTGCCAGCTCACCCCGGGACAGTGGTAGCTACGAGCAGTACTTC	many	TRBJ2-7	TRBV18	TRBD1
CASSPPRGWREETQYF	TGTGCCAGCAGCCCGCCGCGGGGGTGGAGGGAAGAGACCCAGTACTTC	few	TRBJ2-5	TRBV11-2	TRBD2
CASSPDRGDTQYF	TGTGCCAGCAGCCCGGACAGGGGAGATACGCAGTATTTT	many	TRBJ2-3	TRBV7-2	TRBD1
CASSPREATNYGYTF	TGTGCCAGCTCACCCCGGGAGGCAACAAACTATGGCTACACCTTC	few	TRBJ1-2	TRBV18	NA
CASSQEGQGDGELFF	TGTGCCAGCAGCCAAGAGGGGCAGGGAGACGGGGAGCTGTTTTTT	few	TRBJ2-2	TRBV4-2	NA
CASSPEGRGNQPQHF	TGTGCCAGCTCACCAGAGGGCCGCGGCAATCAGCCCCAGCATTTT	few	TRBJ1-5	TRBV18	NA
CSARSADTQYF	TGCAGCGCGAGATCGGCAGATACGCAGTATTTT	many	TRBJ2-3	TRBV29-1	NA
CAALQRQVRGTQYF	TGTGCCGCTTTGCAAAGACAGGTCCGTGGAACCCAGTACTTC	many	TRBJ2-5	TRBV6-1	NA
CATRAPGLVEIGEQFF	TGTGCCACCAGGGCCCCGGGACTAGTGGAGATCGGTGAGCAGTTCTTC	many	TRBJ2-1	TRBV24-1	TRBD2
CSAREVARNTIYF	TGCAGTGCTAGAGAGGTGGCTCGAAACACCATATATTTT	NA	TRBJ1-3	TRBV20-1	NA
CASSPSGGIGRNAKNIQYF	TGTGCCAGCTCCCCTTCAGGGGGCATTGGTAGAAACGCCAAAAACATTCAGTACTTC	many	TRBJ2-4	TRBV18	TRBD1
CASSLEEGRKFTDTQYF	TGCGCCAGCAGCTTGGAAGAGGGTCGAAAATTCACAGATACGCAGTATTTT	many	TRBJ2-3	TRBV5-1	NA
CASSTDGQGGYGYTF	TGTGCCAGTAGTACCGACGGACAGGGCGGTTATGGCTACACCTTC	many	TRBJ1-2	TRBV19	TRBD1
CSVWTAEKLFF	TGCAGCGTTTGGACAGCCGAAAAACTGTTTTTT	few	TRBJ1-4	TRBV29-1	NA
CASSPGGSSYNEQFF	TGTGCCAGCAGCCCGGGTGGAAGCTCCTACAATGAGCAGTTCTTC	many	TRBJ2-1	TRBV11-3	NA
CASSQEGQRSDTQYF	TGCGCCAGCAGCCAAGAGGGCCAGCGCTCAGATACGCAGTATTTT	NA	TRBJ2-3	TRBV4-3	NA
CASSNPHLGNMQYF	TGTGCCAGCAGTAACCCCCACCTAGGGAATATGCAGTATTTT	NA	TRBJ2-3	TRBV6-1	NA
CASKDFGSPLHF	TGTGCCAGCAAGGACTTTGGGTCACCCCTCCACTTT	few	TRBJ1-6	TRBV6-1	NA
CASSLIQGGGANVLTF	TGTGCCAGCAGTTTAATACAGGGCGGTGGGGCCAACGTCCTGACTTTC	many	TRBJ2-6	TRBV28	NA
CASRVLGTSGGRDTGELFF	TGTGCCAGCAGGGTTCTCGGGACTAGCGGGGGGCGGGACACCGGGGAGCTGTTTTTT	large	TRBJ2-2	TRBV12-3/TRBV12-4	TRBD2
CSVESSGANVLTF	TGCAGCGTTGAGAGCTCTGGGGCCAACGTCCTGACTTTC	many	TRBJ2-6	TRBV29-1	NA
CASSAGQGASQPQHF	TGTGCCAGCAGCGCAGGACAGGGGGCAAGTCAGCCCCAGCATTTT	many	TRBJ1-5	TRBV7-9	TRBD1